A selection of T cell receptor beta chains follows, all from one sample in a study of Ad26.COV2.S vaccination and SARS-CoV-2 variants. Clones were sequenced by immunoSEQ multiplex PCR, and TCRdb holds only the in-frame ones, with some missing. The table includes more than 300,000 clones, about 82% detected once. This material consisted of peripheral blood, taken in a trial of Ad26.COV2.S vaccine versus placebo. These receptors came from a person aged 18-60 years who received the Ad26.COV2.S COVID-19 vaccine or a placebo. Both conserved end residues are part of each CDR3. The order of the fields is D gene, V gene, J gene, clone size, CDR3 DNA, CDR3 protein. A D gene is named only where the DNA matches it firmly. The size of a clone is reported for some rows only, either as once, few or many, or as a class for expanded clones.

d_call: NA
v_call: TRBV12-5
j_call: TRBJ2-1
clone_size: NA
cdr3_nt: TGTGCTAGTGGCCAAGACTTACCGGACAATGAGCAGTTCTTC
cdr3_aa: CASGQDLPDNEQFF

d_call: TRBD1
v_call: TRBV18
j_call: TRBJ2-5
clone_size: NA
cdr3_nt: TGTGCCAGCTCACCACGCGGGACAGGGGAAAAAGTAGAGACCCAGTACTTC
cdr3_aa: CASSPRGTGEKVETQYF

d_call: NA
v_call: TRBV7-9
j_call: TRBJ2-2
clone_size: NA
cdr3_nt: TGTGCCAGCAGCCCCGGGACCTACAACACCGGGGAGCTGTTTTTT
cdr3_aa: CASSPGTYNTGELFF

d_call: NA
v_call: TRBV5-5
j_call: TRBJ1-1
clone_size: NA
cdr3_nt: TGTGCCACCGACAGGATGGAGGGCACTGAAGCTTTCTTT
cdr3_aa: CATDRMEGTEAFF

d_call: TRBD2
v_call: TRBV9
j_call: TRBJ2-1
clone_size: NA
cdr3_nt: TGTGCCAGCAGCCTGGGACTAGCGGGGGTATCCTACAATGAGCAGTTCTTC
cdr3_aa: CASSLGLAGVSYNEQFF

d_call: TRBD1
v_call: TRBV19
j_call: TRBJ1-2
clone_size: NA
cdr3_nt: TGTGCCAGTAGTGTGACAGGGACTTATGGCTACACCTTC
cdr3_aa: CASSVTGTYGYTF

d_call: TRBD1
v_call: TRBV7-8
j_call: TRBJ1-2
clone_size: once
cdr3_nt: TGTGCCAGCAGCACCGGCGTCGAGGCAGGGGGTACACGGTGGGGCTACACCTTC
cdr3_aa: CASSTGVEAGGTRWGYTF

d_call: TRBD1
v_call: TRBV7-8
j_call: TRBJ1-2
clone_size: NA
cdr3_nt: TGTGCCAGCAGCCCCCAGGACAGGGGGCCAGTCTATGGCTACACCTTC
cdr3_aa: CASSPQDRGPVYGYTF

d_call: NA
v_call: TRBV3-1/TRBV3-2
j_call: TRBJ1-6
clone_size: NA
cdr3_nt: TGTGCCAGCAGCCCCCCCTCTTTAGGGACTTCCCAGGCGCCCCTCCACTTT
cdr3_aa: CASSPPSLGTSQAPLHF

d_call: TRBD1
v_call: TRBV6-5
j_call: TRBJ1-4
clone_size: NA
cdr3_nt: TGTGCCAGCAGTCGGACAGGGGTCAGGGAAAAACTGTTTTTT
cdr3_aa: CASSRTGVREKLFF

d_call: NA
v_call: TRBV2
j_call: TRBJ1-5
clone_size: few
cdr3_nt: TGTGCCAGCAGTGAAGGCGTTAGCAATCAGCCCCAGCATTTT
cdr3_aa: CASSEGVSNQPQHF

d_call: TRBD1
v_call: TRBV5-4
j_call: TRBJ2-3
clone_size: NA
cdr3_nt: TGTGCCAGCAGCCCGGGACAGGGGAAAGATACGCAGTATTTT
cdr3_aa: CASSPGQGKDTQYF

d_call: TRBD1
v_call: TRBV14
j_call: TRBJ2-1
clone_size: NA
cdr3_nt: TGTGCCAGCAGCCCAAACAGGGGCAATGAGCAGTTCTTC
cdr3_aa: CASSPNRGNEQFF

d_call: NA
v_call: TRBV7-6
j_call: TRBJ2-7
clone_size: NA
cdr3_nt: TGTGCCAGCAGCTTAGATGGGCAGATTCCCTACGAGCAGTACTTC
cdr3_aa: CASSLDGQIPYEQYF

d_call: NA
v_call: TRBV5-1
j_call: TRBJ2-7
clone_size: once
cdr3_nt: TGCGCCAGCAGCTTGGAGTGGGGGCTCGACGAGCAGTACTTC
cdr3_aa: CASSLEWGLDEQYF

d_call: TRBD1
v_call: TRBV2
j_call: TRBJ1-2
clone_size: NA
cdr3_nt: TGTGCCAGCAGCCCTAAGGTGGTAGGGGGACAGGGAGAGATAAGCTATGGCTACACCTTC
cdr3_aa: CASSPKVVGGQGEISYGYTF

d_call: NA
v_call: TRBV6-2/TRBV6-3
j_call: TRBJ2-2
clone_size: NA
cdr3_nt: TGTGCCAGCAGTTACTCAGGGGAAGAAGCCGGGGAGCTGTTTTTT
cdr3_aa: CASSYSGEEAGELFF

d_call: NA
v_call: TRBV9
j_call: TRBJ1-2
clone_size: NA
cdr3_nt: TGTGCCAGCAGCGTAGGTTATGGCTACACCTTC
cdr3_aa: CASSVGYGYTF

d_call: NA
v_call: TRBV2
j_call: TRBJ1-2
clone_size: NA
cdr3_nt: TGTGCCAGCAGTTCACCTCCGGGACACCCAAATGGCTACACCTTC
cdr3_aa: CASSSPPGHPNGYTF

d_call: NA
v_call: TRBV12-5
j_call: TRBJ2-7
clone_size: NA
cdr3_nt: TGTGCTAGTGGTTTGCCGAGCCAGGTCAACGAGCAGTACTTC
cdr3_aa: CASGLPSQVNEQYF

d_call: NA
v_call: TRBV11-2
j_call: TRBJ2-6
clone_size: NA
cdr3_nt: TGTGCCAGCAGCACTGGGGGGCCGGGACGGCAGGCTGGGGCCAACGTCCTGACTTTC
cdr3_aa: CASSTGGPGRQAGANVLTF

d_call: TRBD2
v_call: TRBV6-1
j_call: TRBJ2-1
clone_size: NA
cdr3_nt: TGTGCCAGCAGTGAACTAGCGGGGGGTTACAATGAGCAGTTCTTC
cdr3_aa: CASSELAGGYNEQFF